This T cell receptor beta chain was profiled in a study of blood T cell repertoires in COVID-19. Overall study context: Donors in the United States, Italy and Spain gave samples during acute or convalescent COVID-19. From T cells, B-cell-depleted T cells, or PBMCs came the material, which was cDNA or gDNA.

A single count supports this clone. There are 17 residues in the CDR3. CDR1 and CDR2 (germline): SGHVS, FNYEAQ. Trimming took off 5 bases at V and 1 base at J, with 20 bases between the two ends. Assay used: immunoSEQ multiplex PCR; TCRdb lists only in-frame clones, some missing. The sample has around 250,000 clones, just under 85% seen once. Participants were placed into cohorts based on the clinical history they reported. Material: PBMCs or T cells enriched from blood (not recorded which). This sequence originates from a man aged 35-49 years who had recovered from COVID-19. The V call is TRBV7-6, the J call TRBJ2-5; tentative D call: TRBD2 (7 bases). The CDR3 DNA reads TGTGCCAGCAGCGAGAATCCTAGGGGGAGGGCCCAAGAGACCCAGTACTTC. Translated: CASSENPRGRAQETQYF.